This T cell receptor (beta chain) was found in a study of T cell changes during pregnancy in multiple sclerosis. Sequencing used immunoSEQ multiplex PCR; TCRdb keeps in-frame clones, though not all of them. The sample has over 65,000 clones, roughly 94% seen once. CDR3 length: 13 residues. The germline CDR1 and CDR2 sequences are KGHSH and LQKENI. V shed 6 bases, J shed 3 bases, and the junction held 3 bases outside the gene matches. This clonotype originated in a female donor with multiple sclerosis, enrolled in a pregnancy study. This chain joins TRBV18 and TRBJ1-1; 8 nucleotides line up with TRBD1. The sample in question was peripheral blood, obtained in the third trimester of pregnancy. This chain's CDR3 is CASSQGADTEAFF. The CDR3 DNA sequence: TGTGCCAGCTCCCAGGGGGCGGACACTGAAGCTTTCTTT.